These T cell receptor beta chains were read from a single sample in a study of T cell responses to AZD1222 COVID-19 vaccine. The data were produced by immunoSEQ multiplex PCR, yet TCRdb's version contains in-frame clones alone and is incomplete. Of about 83,000 clones in the sample, around 88% are singletons; the top ten hold 8% to 10%. Sequencing was performed on peripheral blood, taken on day 0 of AZD1222 vaccination. The source is an adult in good health. CDR3s include the opening cysteine and the closing phenylalanine or tryptophan. The order of the fields is J gene, V gene, CDR3 protein.

J gene: TRBJ2-2; V gene: TRBV7-9; CDR3 protein: CASSRGLANTGELFF
J gene: TRBJ2-2; V gene: TRBV10-3; CDR3 protein: CAIRNPQITGELFF
J gene: TRBJ1-2; V gene: TRBV27; CDR3 protein: CASSFQPGHYYGYTF
J gene: TRBJ1-6; V gene: TRBV28; CDR3 protein: CASRVGRVRSPLHF
J gene: TRBJ2-5; V gene: TRBV24-1; CDR3 protein: CATSDPGQGATETQYF
J gene: TRBJ1-1; V gene: TRBV5-1; CDR3 protein: CASIGGQSGEAFF
J gene: TRBJ2-3; V gene: TRBV28; CDR3 protein: CASSLLAGGGADTQYF
J gene: TRBJ2-2; V gene: TRBV12-3/TRBV12-4; CDR3 protein: CASSLTPPGELFF
J gene: TRBJ1-4; V gene: TRBV2; CDR3 protein: CASSYPVEQGRYSNEKLFF
J gene: TRBJ2-2; V gene: TRBV27; CDR3 protein: CASSLGTANTGELFF
J gene: TRBJ1-3; V gene: TRBV18; CDR3 protein: CASSPPGRGHLAGNTIYF
J gene: TRBJ1-2; V gene: TRBV9; CDR3 protein: CASSVGRGNYGYTF
J gene: TRBJ2-2; V gene: TRBV2; CDR3 protein: CASSREASNTGELFF
J gene: TRBJ2-3; V gene: TRBV29-1; CDR3 protein: CSVESWEASDTQYF
J gene: TRBJ2-1; V gene: TRBV7-9; CDR3 protein: CASSLGFEQFF
J gene: TRBJ2-7; V gene: TRBV11-2; CDR3 protein: CASSLRGFNEQYF
J gene: TRBJ2-7; V gene: TRBV27; CDR3 protein: CASSLSGGYEQYF
J gene: TRBJ1-2; V gene: TRBV15; CDR3 protein: CATSSLMRGPPYGYTF
J gene: TRBJ1-5; V gene: TRBV28; CDR3 protein: CASSLFYRDQPQHF
J gene: TRBJ1-5; V gene: TRBV7-9; CDR3 protein: CASRGGNSNQPQHF
J gene: TRBJ2-5; V gene: TRBV5-1; CDR3 protein: CASSLVGVAGQETQYF
J gene: TRBJ1-1; V gene: TRBV9; CDR3 protein: CASSVDGFGTMNTEAFF
J gene: TRBJ1-6; V gene: TRBV14; CDR3 protein: CASSRKTGVSSYNSPLHF
J gene: TRBJ2-1; V gene: TRBV19; CDR3 protein: CASSIGLAGVTSYNEQFF
J gene: TRBJ1-1; V gene: TRBV6-6; CDR3 protein: CASSSNLGEYEAFF
J gene: TRBJ1-2; V gene: TRBV18; CDR3 protein: CASSPVAVDYGYTF
J gene: TRBJ1-5; V gene: TRBV19; CDR3 protein: CASNSGLKNQPQHF
J gene: TRBJ2-7; V gene: TRBV30; CDR3 protein: CAWSPGTGYHEQYF
J gene: TRBJ2-7; V gene: TRBV15; CDR3 protein: CATSRDMGFYEQYF
J gene: TRBJ1-4; V gene: TRBV7-9; CDR3 protein: CASGIEKLFF
J gene: TRBJ2-6; V gene: TRBV19; CDR3 protein: CASSIGGGLASGANVLTF